This TCR beta chain derives from a study of somatic mutations in cytotoxic T cells in rheumatoid arthritis. Assay: immunoSEQ multiplex PCR; the TCRdb copy retains only in-frame clones and omits some. The table has 6,000 to 8,000 clones, around 72% seen once. This clone was counted only a few times. Its antigen is undetermined. Of the blood donors acting as healthy controls, around 60% were female, and their median age was approximately 60 years (range roughly 20-70). The investigators isolated CD4+ and CD8+ cells by positive magnetic bead selection and checked their purity by flow cytometry. Study-wide results and caveats: The largest CD8+ clone made up over 20% of CD8+ cells in about an eighth of the roughly 60 patients. Unknown were the antigen targets of the expanded CD8+ clones.

The CDR3 covers 13 residues. Germline CDR1 and CDR2: GTSNPN and SVGIG (reference sequence). V lost 0 bases, J lost 1 base, and 6 bases lay in between. This clonotype was sampled from a woman in her sixties or seventies in good health. Sequencing was done on a sample of CD8+ T cells sorted from blood. This chain links TRBV30 with TRBJ1-1, with TRBD1 as a possible D gene (6 bases). The CDR3 spells CAWSVQGNTEAFF. The CDR3 DNA follows: TGTGCCTGGAGTGTACAGGGGAACACTGAAGCTTTCTTT.